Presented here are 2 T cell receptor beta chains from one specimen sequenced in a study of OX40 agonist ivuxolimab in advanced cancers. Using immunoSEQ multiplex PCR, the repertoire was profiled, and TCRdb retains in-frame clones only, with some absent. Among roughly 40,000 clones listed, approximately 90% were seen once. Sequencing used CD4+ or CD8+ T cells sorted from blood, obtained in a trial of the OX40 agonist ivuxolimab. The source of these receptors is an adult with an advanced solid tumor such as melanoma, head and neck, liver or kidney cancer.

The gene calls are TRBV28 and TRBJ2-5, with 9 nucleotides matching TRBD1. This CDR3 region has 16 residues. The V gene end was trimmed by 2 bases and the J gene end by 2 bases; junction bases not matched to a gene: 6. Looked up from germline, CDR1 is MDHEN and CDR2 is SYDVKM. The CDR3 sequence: CASSLSQTGGQETQYF. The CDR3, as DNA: TGTGCCAGCAGTTTAAGCCAGACAGGGGGTCAAGAGACCCAGTACTTC.

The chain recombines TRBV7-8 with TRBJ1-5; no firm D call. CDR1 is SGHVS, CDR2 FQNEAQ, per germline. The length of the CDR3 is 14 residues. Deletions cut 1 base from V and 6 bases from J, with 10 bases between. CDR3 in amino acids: CASSLVRAGQPQHF. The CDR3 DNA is TGTGCCAGCAGCTTAGTAAGGGCCGGTCAGCCCCAGCATTTT. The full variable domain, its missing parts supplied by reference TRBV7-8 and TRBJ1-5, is GAGVSQSPRYKVAKRGQDVALRCDPISGHVSLFWYQQALGQGPEFLTYFQNEAQLDKSGLPSDRFFAERPEGSVSTLKIQRTQQEDSAVYLCASSLVRAGQPQHFGDGTRLSIL.